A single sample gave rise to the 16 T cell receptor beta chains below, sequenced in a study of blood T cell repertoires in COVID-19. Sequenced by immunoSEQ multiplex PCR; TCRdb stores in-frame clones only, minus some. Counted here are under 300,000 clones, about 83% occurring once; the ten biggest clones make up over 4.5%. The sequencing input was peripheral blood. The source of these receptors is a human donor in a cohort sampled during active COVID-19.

In DNA, the CDR3 is TGTGCCAGTAGTATGGGACAGGGGGCTGTCTACGAGCAGTACTTC. This encodes CASSMGQGAVYEQYF. The chain carries TRBV19 and TRBJ2-7; 12 nucleotides line up with TRBD1. The length of the CDR3 is 15 residues. With 3 bases clipped from V and 3 bases from J, the junction kept 3 bases outside the gene matches. Germline V gene data show CDR1 as LNHDA and CDR2 as SQIVND (reference sequence). Full variable domain (remainder filled in from reference TRBV19 and TRBJ2-7): DGGITQSPKYLFRKEGQNVTLSCEQNLNHDAMYWYRQDPGQGLRLIYYSQIVNDFQKGDIAEGYSVSREKKESFPLTVTSAQKNPTAFYLCASSMGQGAVYEQYFGPGTRLTVT.

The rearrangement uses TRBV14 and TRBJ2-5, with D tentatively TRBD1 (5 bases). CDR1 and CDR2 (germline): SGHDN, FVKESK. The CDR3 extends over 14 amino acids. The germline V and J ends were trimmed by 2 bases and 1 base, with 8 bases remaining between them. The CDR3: CASSQQGFQETQYF. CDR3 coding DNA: TGTGCCAGCAGCCAACAGGGTTTCCAAGAGACCCAGTACTTC.

The CDR3 DNA is TGTGCCAGCAGTTTCAGGGGGACCTCCTACGAGCAGTACTTC. Translation gives CASSFRGTSYEQYF. The chain employs TRBV2 and TRBJ2-7; TRBD1 agrees at 7 bases. Germline CDR1 and CDR2: SNHLY and FYNNEI. Trimming at V came to 5 bases and at J to 0 bases, leaving 4 bases not matched to a gene. The CDR3 extends over 14 amino acids.

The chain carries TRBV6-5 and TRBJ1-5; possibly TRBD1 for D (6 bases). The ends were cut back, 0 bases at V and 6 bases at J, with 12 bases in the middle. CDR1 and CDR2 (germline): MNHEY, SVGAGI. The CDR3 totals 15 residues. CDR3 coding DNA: TGTGCCAGCAGTTACTCGAGGGGGTTGGGTCAGCCCCAGCATTTT. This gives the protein CASSYSRGLGQPQHF.

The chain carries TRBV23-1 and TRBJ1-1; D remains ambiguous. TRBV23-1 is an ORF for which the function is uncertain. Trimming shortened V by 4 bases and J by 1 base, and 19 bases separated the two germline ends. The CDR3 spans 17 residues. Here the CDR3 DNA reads TGCGCCAGCAGTCGGCACGGACTGAGGAAGAGGAACACTGAAGCTTTCTTT. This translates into CASSRHGLRKRNTEAFF.

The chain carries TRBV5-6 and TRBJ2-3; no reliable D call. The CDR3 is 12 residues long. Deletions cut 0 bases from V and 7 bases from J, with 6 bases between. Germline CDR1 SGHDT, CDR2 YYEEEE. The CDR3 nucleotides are TGTGCCAGCAGCTTGGACATGAATACGCAGTATTTT. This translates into CASSLDMNTQYF.

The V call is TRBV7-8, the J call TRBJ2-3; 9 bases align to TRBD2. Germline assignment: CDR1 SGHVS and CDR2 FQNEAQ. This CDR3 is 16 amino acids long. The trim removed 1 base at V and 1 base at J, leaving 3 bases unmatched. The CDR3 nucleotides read TGTGCCAGCAGCTTAGGATCTAGCGGGGGCACAGATACGCAGTATTTT. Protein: CASSLGSSGGTDTQYF.

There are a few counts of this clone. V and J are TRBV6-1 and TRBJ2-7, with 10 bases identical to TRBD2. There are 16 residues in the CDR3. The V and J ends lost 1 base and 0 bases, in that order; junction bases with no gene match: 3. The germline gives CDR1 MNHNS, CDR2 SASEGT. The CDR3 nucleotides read TGTGCCAGCAGTGAAGTTAGCGGGGGGCACTCCTACGAGCAGTACTTC. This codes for CASSEVSGGHSYEQYF.

The CDR3 DNA reads as TGTGCCAGCAGCCCCGGGACAGATTGGCAGCCCCAGCATTTT. Translated, it gives CASSPGTDWQPQHF. The chain combines TRBV7-8 with TRBJ1-5; TRBD1 matches 7 bases. From germline, CDR1 is SGHVS and CDR2 FQNEAQ. This CDR3 comprises 14 residues. The ends lost 5 bases at V and 7 bases at J; junction bases unmatched: 8.

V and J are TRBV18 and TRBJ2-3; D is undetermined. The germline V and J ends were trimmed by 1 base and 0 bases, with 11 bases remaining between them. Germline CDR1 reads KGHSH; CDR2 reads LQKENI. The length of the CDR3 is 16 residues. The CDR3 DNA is TGTGCCAGCTCACCACGATCCAAACTCAGCACAGATACGCAGTATTTT. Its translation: CASSPRSKLSTDTQYF.

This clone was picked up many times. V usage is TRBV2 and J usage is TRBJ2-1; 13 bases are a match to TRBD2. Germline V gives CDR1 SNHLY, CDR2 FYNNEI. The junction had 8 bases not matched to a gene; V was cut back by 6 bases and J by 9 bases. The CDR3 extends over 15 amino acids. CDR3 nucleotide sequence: TGTGCCAGCAGCGTTGCGGGACTAGCGGGAACTGAGCAGTTCTTC. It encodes CASSVAGLAGTEQFF.

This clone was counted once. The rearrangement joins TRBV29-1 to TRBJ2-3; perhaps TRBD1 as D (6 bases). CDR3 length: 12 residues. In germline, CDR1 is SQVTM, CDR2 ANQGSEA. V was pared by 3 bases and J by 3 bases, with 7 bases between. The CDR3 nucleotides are TGCAGCGTTGAGCAGGGGACAGATACGCAGTATTTT. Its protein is CSVEQGTDTQYF.

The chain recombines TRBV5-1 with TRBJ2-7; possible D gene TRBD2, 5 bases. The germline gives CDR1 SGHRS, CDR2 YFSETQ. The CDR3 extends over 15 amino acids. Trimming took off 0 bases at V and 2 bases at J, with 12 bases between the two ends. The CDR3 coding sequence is TGCGCCAGCAGCTTGGAGACTACTACTACCTACGAGCAGTACTTC. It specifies CASSLETTTTYEQYF.

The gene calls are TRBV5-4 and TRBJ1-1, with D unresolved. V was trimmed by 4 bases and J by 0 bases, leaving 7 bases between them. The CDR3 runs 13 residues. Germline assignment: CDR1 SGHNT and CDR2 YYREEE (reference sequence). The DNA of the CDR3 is TGTGCCAGCAGCGCGGAGATGAACACTGAAGCTTTCTTT. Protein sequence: CASSAEMNTEAFF.

CDR3: CASSTLEDEQFF. DNA of the CDR3: TGTGCCAGCAGCACACTAGAGGATGAGCAGTTCTTC. The genes are TRBV5-4 and TRBJ2-1; D might be TRBD2 (5 bases). Germline V gives CDR1 SGHNT, CDR2 YYREEE (reference sequence). The ends were cut back, 4 bases at V and 8 bases at J, with 10 bases in the middle. The CDR3 extends over 12 amino acids.

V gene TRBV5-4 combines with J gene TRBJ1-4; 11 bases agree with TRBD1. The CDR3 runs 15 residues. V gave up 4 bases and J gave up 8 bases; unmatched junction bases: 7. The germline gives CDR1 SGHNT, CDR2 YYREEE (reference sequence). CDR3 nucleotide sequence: TGTGCCAGCAGCCACGGACAGGGGGCGGAGGAAAAACTGTTTTTT. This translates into CASSHGQGAEEKLFF.